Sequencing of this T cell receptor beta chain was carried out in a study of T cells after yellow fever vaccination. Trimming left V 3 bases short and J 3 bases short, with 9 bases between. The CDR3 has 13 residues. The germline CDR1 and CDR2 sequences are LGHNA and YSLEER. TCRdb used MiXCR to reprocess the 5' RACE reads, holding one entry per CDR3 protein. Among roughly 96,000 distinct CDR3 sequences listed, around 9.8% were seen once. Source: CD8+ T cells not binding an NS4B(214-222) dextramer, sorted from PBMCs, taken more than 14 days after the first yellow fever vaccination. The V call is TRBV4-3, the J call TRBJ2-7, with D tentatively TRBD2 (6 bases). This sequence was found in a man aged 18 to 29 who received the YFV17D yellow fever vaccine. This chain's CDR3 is CASSQGLVYEQYF. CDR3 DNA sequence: TGCGCCAGCAGCCAGGGACTGGTCTACGAGCAGTACTTC.